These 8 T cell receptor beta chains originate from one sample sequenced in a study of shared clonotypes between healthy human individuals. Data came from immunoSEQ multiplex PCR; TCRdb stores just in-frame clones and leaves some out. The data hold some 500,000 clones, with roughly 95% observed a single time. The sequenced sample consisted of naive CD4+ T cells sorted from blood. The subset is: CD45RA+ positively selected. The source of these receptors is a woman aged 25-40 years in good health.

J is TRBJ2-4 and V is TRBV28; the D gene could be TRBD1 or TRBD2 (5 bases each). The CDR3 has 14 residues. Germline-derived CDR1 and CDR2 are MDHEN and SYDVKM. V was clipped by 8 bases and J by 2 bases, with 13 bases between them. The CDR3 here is CASLGDASKNIQYF. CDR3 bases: TGTGCCAGCCTGGGGGACGCCTCCAAAAACATTCAGTACTTC.

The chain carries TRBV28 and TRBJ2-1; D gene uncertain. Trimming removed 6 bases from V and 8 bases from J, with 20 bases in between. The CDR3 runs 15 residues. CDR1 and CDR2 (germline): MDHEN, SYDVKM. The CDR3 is CASSPTTYSKDEQFF. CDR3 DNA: TGTGCCAGCAGCCCCACTACGTACTCTAAGGATGAGCAGTTCTTC.

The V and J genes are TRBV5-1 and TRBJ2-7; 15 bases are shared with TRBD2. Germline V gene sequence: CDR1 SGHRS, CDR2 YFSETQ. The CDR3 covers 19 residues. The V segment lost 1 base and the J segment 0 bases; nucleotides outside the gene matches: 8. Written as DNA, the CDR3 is TGCGCCAGCAGCTTGAAGGGACTAGCGGGAGGCTCGGTCTCCTACGAGCAGTACTTC. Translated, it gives CASSLKGLAGGSVSYEQYF. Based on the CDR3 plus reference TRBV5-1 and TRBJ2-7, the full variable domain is KAGVTQTPRYLIKTRGQQVTLSCSPISGHRSVSWYQQTPGQGLQFLFEYFSETQRNKGNFPGRFSGRQFSNSRSEMNVSTLELGDSALYLCASSLKGLAGGSVSYEQYFGPGTRLTVT.

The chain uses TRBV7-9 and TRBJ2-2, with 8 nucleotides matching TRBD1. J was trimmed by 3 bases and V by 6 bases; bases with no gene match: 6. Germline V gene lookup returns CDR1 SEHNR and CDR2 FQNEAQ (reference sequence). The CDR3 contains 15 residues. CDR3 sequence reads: CASSLLGQDTGELFF. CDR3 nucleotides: TGTGCCAGCAGTTTACTGGGACAGGACACCGGGGAGCTGTTTTTT.

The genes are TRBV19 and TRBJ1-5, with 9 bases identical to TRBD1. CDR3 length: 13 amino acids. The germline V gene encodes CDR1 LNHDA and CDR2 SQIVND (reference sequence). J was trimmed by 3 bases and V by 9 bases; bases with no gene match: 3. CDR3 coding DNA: TGTGCCAGGAGACAGGGGGACAATCAGCCCCAGCATTTT. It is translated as CARRQGDNQPQHF.

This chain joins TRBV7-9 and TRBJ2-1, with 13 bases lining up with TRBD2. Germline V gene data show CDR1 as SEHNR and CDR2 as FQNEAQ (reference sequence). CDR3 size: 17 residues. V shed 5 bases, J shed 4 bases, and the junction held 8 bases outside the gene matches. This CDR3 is CASSPSPGLAGYNEQFF. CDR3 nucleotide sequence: TGTGCCAGCAGCCCGAGCCCGGGACTAGCGGGATACAATGAGCAGTTCTTC.

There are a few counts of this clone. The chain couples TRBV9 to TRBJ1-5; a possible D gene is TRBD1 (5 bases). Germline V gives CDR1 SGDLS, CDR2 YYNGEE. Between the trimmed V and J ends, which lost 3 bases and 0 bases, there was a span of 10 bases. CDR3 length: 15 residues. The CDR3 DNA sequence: TGTGCCAGCAGCGCCCTCGGGGGTAGCAATCAGCCCCAGCATTTT. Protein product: CASSALGGSNQPQHF.

The chain's CDR3 is CASSLQPDTQYF. CDR3 coding DNA: TGTGCCAGCAGTCTACAACCAGATACGCAGTATTTT. The chain couples TRBV28 to TRBJ2-3; no clear D. Between the trimmed V and J ends, which lost 5 bases and 4 bases, there was a span of 7 bases. Germline CDR1 is MDHEN and CDR2 is SYDVKM. The length of the CDR3 is 12 residues.